Listed below are T cell receptor beta chains from one sample, sequenced in a study of brain T cells in children with intractable seizures. The protocol was immunoSEQ multiplex PCR, while the TCRdb copy is restricted to in-frame clones and leaves out a portion. This sample has under 150,000 clones; roughly 94% occur once, and the top ten carry 3.5% to 4%. Specimen: peripheral blood, collected at surgery. The receptors originated from a boy less than two years old with hemimegalencephaly and intractable seizures. Both conserved end residues are part of each CDR3. Fields, in order: J gene, V gene, clone size, D gene, CDR3 DNA, CDR3 protein. D genes are given only for firm matches. Only some rows state a clone size, as once, few, many or a class for expanded clones.

J gene: TRBJ2-1
V gene: TRBV18
clone size: -
D gene: TRBD2
CDR3 DNA: TGTGCCAGCTCACGCGCCTCTAGCGGGAGTTCCTACAATGAGCAGTTCTTC
CDR3 protein: CASSRASSGSSYNEQFF

J gene: TRBJ2-3
V gene: TRBV18
clone size: once
D gene: TRBD2
CDR3 DNA: TGTGCCAGCTCATCGATGACTAGCGGAGGCACAGATACGCAGTATTTT
CDR3 protein: CASSSMTSGGTDTQYF

J gene: TRBJ1-3
V gene: TRBV6-6
clone size: -
D gene: -
CDR3 DNA: TGTGCCAGCAGTTCCCTCCTCCCTCCTGGAAACACCATATATTTT
CDR3 protein: CASSSLLPPGNTIYF

J gene: TRBJ2-3
V gene: TRBV19
clone size: -
D gene: TRBD1
CDR3 DNA: TGTGCCAGTAGTATCAACATCGGGACAGGGCGCACAGATACGCAGTATTTT
CDR3 protein: CASSINIGTGRTDTQYF

J gene: TRBJ2-2
V gene: TRBV24-1
clone size: -
D gene: TRBD2
CDR3 DNA: TGTGCCACCAGTGATTTGCCACTAGCGGGTTCAGCGAAGGAGCTGTTTTTT
CDR3 protein: CATSDLPLAGSAKELFF

J gene: TRBJ2-1
V gene: TRBV4-1
clone size: -
D gene: -
CDR3 DNA: TGCGCCAGCAGCCATTGGTCCGATGAGCAGTTCTTC
CDR3 protein: CASSHWSDEQFF

J gene: TRBJ2-1
V gene: TRBV7-2
clone size: -
D gene: TRBD2
CDR3 DNA: TGTGCCAGCAGCTTAAGTGGACTAGCCTCCTACAATGAGCAGTTCTTC
CDR3 protein: CASSLSGLASYNEQFF

J gene: TRBJ2-7
V gene: TRBV6-1
clone size: -
D gene: -
CDR3 DNA: TGTGCCAGCAGTGAGAGCCACTACGAGCAGTACTTC
CDR3 protein: CASSESHYEQYF

J gene: TRBJ2-7
V gene: TRBV4-2
clone size: -
D gene: -
CDR3 DNA: TGTGCCAGCAGCCAAGATGCCCAGGGAGACAAGCAGTACTTC
CDR3 protein: CASSQDAQGDKQYF

J gene: TRBJ2-3
V gene: TRBV6-5
clone size: -
D gene: -
CDR3 DNA: TGTGCCAGCAGTTTTGCGGGCTCAGATACGCAGTATTTT
CDR3 protein: CASSFAGSDTQYF